This T cell receptor (beta chain) was sequenced in a study of molecular identifiers for immune sequencing clone quantification. A few counts support this clonotype. TCRdb reanalysed the PCR reads using MiXCR and keeps one entry per CDR3 protein. The table has a few hundred thousand distinct CDR3 sequences, 24% seen once. The sequence was collected from a human donor in good health. Some libraries in this study had Jurkat cell RNA spiked in. Input material: naive CD8+ T cells from blood, with Jurkat cell RNA spiked in. Noted subset: FACS-sorted CD8+CD4-CCR7+CD45RA+ naive T cells.

The CDR3 coding sequence is TGTGCCAGCAGCCTACGAAGGGGACGGAAGAATCAGCCCCAGCATTTT. Its protein is CASSLRRGRKNQPQHF. The chain carries TRBV11-3 and TRBJ1-5, with D tentatively TRBD1 (5 bases). The germline V and J ends were trimmed by 5 bases and 4 bases, with 18 bases remaining between them. CDR3 length: 16 residues. In germline, CDR1 is SGHNT, CDR2 YENEEA.